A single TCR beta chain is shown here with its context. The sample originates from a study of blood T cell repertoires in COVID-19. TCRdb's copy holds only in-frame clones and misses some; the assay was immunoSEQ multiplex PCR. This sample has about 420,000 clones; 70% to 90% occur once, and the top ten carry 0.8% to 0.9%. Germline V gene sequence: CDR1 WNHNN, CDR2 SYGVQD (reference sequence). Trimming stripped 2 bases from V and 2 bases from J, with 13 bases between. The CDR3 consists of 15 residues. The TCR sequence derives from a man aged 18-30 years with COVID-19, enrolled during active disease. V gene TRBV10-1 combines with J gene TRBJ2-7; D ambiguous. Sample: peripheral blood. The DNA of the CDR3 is TGCGCCAGCAGTGAGGCAGGTTCGAGTACCTACGAGCAGTACTTC. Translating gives CASSEAGSSTYEQYF.